Presented here are 21 T cell receptor beta chains from one specimen sequenced in a study of cytomegalovirus exposure and HLA in healthy donors. The PCR made use of 60 Vbeta and 13 Jbeta primers. Method: immunoSEQ multiplex PCR; TCRdb's copy keeps in-frame clones and lacks some. This sample has around 150,000 clones, with almost 85% found just once. The sample comprised PBMCs. The receptors were sampled from a man aged 30 to 39 in good health and CMV-seropositive.

The chain joins TRBV28 to TRBJ2-7; 12 nucleotides line up with TRBD2. The CDR3 is made up of 17 amino acids. Germline V gives CDR1 MDHEN, CDR2 SYDVKM. Trimming at V came to 6 bases and at J to 0 bases, leaving 9 bases not matched to a gene. CDR3 DNA sequence: TGTGCCAGCAGCTCTAGCGGGAGGGGTTTAAGCTCCTACGAGCAGTACTTC. Protein: CASSSSGRGLSSYEQYF.

Comments on this clone: The junction departs from germline at one end; a sequencing error may be responsible. This sample also contains other DNA sequences that code for the same CDR3. V and J are TRBV27 and TRBJ1-2; D possibly corresponds to TRBD1 (6 bases). This CDR3 contains 14 residues. Germline V gene sequence: CDR1 MNHEY, CDR2 SMNVEV (reference sequence). CDR3 DNA sequence: TGTGCCAGTAGTTCGACGAGTGGACAGTATGGCTACACCTTC. Translating gives CASSSTSGQYGYTF.

V usage is TRBV2 and J usage is TRBJ2-1, with TRBD2 matching 14 bases. This CDR3 region has 14 residues. The trim removed 9 bases at V and 4 bases at J, leaving 2 bases unmatched. Germline-derived CDR1 and CDR2 are SNHLY and FYNNEI. The chain's CDR3 is CASGTSGRYNEQFF. The CDR3 region has the DNA TGTGCCAGTGGGACTAGCGGGAGATACAATGAGCAGTTCTTC.

This clone was observed a few times. The chain employs TRBV19 and TRBJ2-7; D is unclear. Looked up from germline, CDR1 is LNHDA and CDR2 is SQIVND (reference sequence). The CDR3 spans 11 residues. V lost 4 bases and J lost 6, with 7 bases in between. The CDR3 sequence: CASSTTGEQYF. The CDR3 bases are TGTGCCAGTAGTACCACCGGCGAGCAGTACTTC.

V gene TRBV5-1 combines with J gene TRBJ2-5, with a weak D call TRBD2 (6 bases). This CDR3 has 15 residues. The germline CDR1 and CDR2 sequences are SGHRS and YFSETQ. Trimming took 6 bases from V and 7 from J, leaving 22 bases between them. For the CDR3, the DNA is TGCGCCAGCACCCCCCTCGGAGGGTGGGATGGGACCCAGTACTTC. It encodes CASTPLGGWDGTQYF.

The chain uses TRBV7-2 and TRBJ2-3; 10 nucleotides line up with TRBD2. This CDR3 has 17 amino acids. Germline V gives CDR1 SGHTA, CDR2 FQGNSA. With 0 bases clipped from V and 5 bases from J, the junction kept 8 bases outside the gene matches. CDR3 loop: CASSLARGSGGKDTQYF. For the CDR3, the DNA is TGTGCCAGCAGCTTAGCGCGTGGTAGCGGGGGGAAAGATACGCAGTATTTT. The complete variable domain, with remaining parts taken from reference TRBV7-2 and TRBJ2-3, reads GAGVSQSPSNKVTEKGKDVELRCDPISGHTALYWYRQSLGQGLEFLIYFQGNSAPDKSGLPSDRFSAERTGGSVSTLTIQRTQQEDSAVYLCASSLARGSGGKDTQYFGPGTRLTVL.

This clone was picked up a small number of times. The V call is TRBV19, the J call TRBJ1-1, with D possibly being TRBD1 (5 bases). There are 15 residues in the CDR3. V was cut by 2 bases and J by 5 bases, with 15 bases left in between. Germline loops: CDR1 LNHDA, CDR2 SQIVND (reference sequence). The CDR3 DNA follows: TGTGCCAGTAGTATATATTCGACAGTGGGGACTGAAGCTTTCTTT. Its protein is CASSIYSTVGTEAFF.

The gene calls are TRBV25-1 and TRBJ1-1; D may be TRBD1 (6 bases). In germline, CDR1 is MGHDK, CDR2 SYGVNS. V lost 8 bases, J lost 4 bases, and 14 bases lay in between. The CDR3 is 13 amino acids. This CDR3 reads CASHGGAVTEAFF. The DNA of the CDR3 is TGTGCCAGCCATGGGGGCGCCGTCACTGAAGCTTTCTTT.

This clone was counted once. The genes are TRBV9 and TRBJ2-5; 10 bases are shared with TRBD2. V shed 2 bases and J 5 bases; nucleotides not matched to a gene: 6. This CDR3 is 15 amino acids long. The germline V gene encodes CDR1 SGDLS and CDR2 YYNGEE. The CDR3: CASSVGSGRLETQYF. CDR3 nucleotides: TGTGCCAGCAGCGTGGGTAGCGGGAGGCTGGAGACCCAGTACTTC.

The chain recombines TRBV28 with TRBJ1-1, with D maybe TRBD1 (6 bases). Looked up from germline, CDR1 is MDHEN and CDR2 is SYDVKM. CDR3 size: 13 residues. V was shortened by 5 bases and J by 0 bases, with 7 bases between the two germline ends. Here the CDR3 DNA reads TGTGCCAGCAGTCCAGGGGTGAACACTGAAGCTTTCTTT. Amino acids: CASSPGVNTEAFF. The full variable domain, completed using reference TRBV28 and TRBJ1-1, is DVKVTQSSRYLVKRTGEKVFLECVQDMDHENMFWYRQDPGLGLRLIYFSYDVKMKEKGDIPEGYSVSREKKERFSLILESASTNQTSMYLCASSPGVNTEAFFGQGTRLTVV.

The V gene is TRBV28, the J gene TRBJ1-4; 10 positions agree with TRBD1. CDR1 is MDHEN and CDR2 is SYDVKM in the germline V gene. With V trimmed by 5 bases and J by 5 bases, 5 bases remained unmatched. The length of the CDR3 is 15 residues. The chain's CDR3 is CASSMGGQGNEKLFF. As DNA, the CDR3 is TGTGCCAGCAGTATGGGGGGACAGGGGAATGAAAAACTGTTTTTT.

On this clone: One junction end does not reproduce the germline sequence, and a read error may be involved. The genes are TRBV7-7 and TRBJ2-7; TRBD2 is a possible D gene (6 bases). Per germline, CDR1 SSHAT and CDR2 FNYEAQ (reference sequence). The CDR3 contains 13 residues. CDR3 DNA sequence: TGTGCTAGCAGCTTAGATGGGGGGTACGAGCAGTACTTC. Its translation: CASSLDGGYEQYF.

The genes are TRBV5-6 and TRBJ2-5; 9 bases fit TRBD1. V dropped 3 bases and J dropped 4; count of bases not matched to a gene: 7. The CDR3 length is 15 residues. The germline gives CDR1 SGHDT, CDR2 YYEEEE. For the CDR3, the DNA is TGTGCCAGCAGCTGGGTGGACAGGGGTCGAGAGACCCAGTACTTC. Protein sequence: CASSWVDRGRETQYF.

The rearrangement uses TRBV13 and TRBJ2-1, with TRBD2 matching over 7 bases. The germline gives CDR1 PRHDT, CDR2 FYEKMQ (reference sequence). This CDR3 has 12 amino acids. Unmatched junction bases numbered 2, after V lost 5 bases and J lost 7 bases. CDR3 loop: CASSILANEQFF. The CDR3 region has the DNA TGTGCCAGCAGCATACTAGCGAATGAGCAGTTCTTC.

The chain carries TRBV28 and TRBJ1-2; D is unclear. This CDR3 contains 14 residues. V lost 3 bases to trimming and J lost 6 bases, with 14 bases between them. CDR1 and CDR2 from the germline V gene are MDHEN and SYDVKM. The CDR3 protein is CASSFGPQYHGYTF. DNA of the CDR3: TGTGCCAGCAGTTTTGGGCCCCAGTATCATGGCTACACCTTC.

The chain is built from TRBV5-4 and TRBJ2-3; TRBD2 matches 13 bases. CDR1 and CDR2 (germline): SGHNT, YYREEE (reference sequence). CDR3 length: 18 residues. Unmatched junction bases numbered 15, after V lost 4 bases and J lost 7 bases. The CDR3 loop is CASSHRVLGLAGVNTQYF. DNA for the CDR3: TGTGCCAGCAGCCATAGGGTCCTCGGACTAGCGGGAGTCAATACGCAGTATTTT.

The chain combines TRBV28 with TRBJ1-2; weak D call: TRBD1 (6 bases). The germline V gene has CDR1 MDHEN and CDR2 SYDVKM. With 2 bases removed from V and 2 bases from J, the gap between germline ends came to 12 bases. The CDR3 is made up of 15 amino acids. CDR3 sequence: CASSLEGTGNYGYTF. DNA of the CDR3: TGTGCCAGCAGTTTAGAGGGTACAGGGAACTATGGCTACACCTTC.

This chain uses TRBV2 with TRBJ2-1; no clear D gene. V lost 1 base and J lost 1, with 8 bases in between. This CDR3 has 15 amino acids. The V gene's germline CDR1 is SNHLY and CDR2 FYNNEI. DNA for the CDR3: TGTGCCAGCAGTGAAGACAATCAGTCCTACAATGAGCAGTTCTTC. As protein: CASSEDNQSYNEQFF. The full variable domain, completed using reference TRBV2 and TRBJ2-1, is EPEVTQTPSHQVTQMGQEVILRCVPISNHLYFYWYRQILGQKVEFLVSFYNNEISEKSEIFDDQFSVERPDGSNFTLKIRSTKLEDSAMYFCASSEDNQSYNEQFFGPGTRLTVL.

The chain recombines TRBV2 with TRBJ2-7; D unresolved. Between the trimmed V and J ends, which lost 7 bases and 2 bases, there was a span of 12 bases. The germline V gene has CDR1 SNHLY and CDR2 FYNNEI. This CDR3 is 13 amino acids long. CDR3 amino acids: CASTSPAAYEQYF. CDR3 in DNA: TGTGCCAGCACCAGCCCGGCGGCCTACGAGCAGTACTTC. The complete variable domain, with remaining parts taken from reference TRBV2 and TRBJ2-7, reads EPEVTQTPSHQVTQMGQEVILRCVPISNHLYFYWYRQILGQKVEFLVSFYNNEISEKSEIFDDQFSVERPDGSNFTLKIRSTKLEDSAMYFCASTSPAAYEQYFGPGTRLTVT.

The V gene is TRBV6-1, the J gene TRBJ2-7; D gene uncertain. The CDR3 length is 15 residues. Germline V gives CDR1 MNHNS, CDR2 SASEGT. Trimming pared 2 bases from V and 0 bases from J, leaving 11 bases between. CDR3 in amino acids: CASSEKTTSSYEQYF. CDR3 nucleotide sequence: TGTGCCAGCAGTGAAAAAACCACGAGCTCCTACGAGCAGTACTTC.

The rearrangement uses TRBV28 and TRBJ2-7; the D is unclear. Per germline, CDR1 MDHEN and CDR2 SYDVKM. Between the trimmed V and J ends, which lost 10 bases and 7 bases, there was a span of 11 bases. This CDR3 is built from 10 residues. CDR3 bases: TGTGCCACCTCCCAACGGGAGCAGTACTTC. The encoded protein is CATSQREQYF.